The clone carrying this T cell receptor beta chain was recorded once. The CDR3 has 16 residues. V was trimmed by 8 bases and J by 1 base, leaving 21 bases between them. Germline lookup yields CDR1 SNHLY and CDR2 FYNNEI. Clones were sequenced by immunoSEQ multiplex PCR, and TCRdb holds only the in-frame ones, with some missing. Seen here are about 68,000 clones, 65% to 90% observed once, and the top ten hold 1.4%. The sample belongs to a study of blood T cell repertoires in COVID-19. Across the study: PBMCs, B-cell-depleted T cells, or T cells were the source of the cDNA or gDNA that made up the material.

The specimen sequenced was peripheral blood. This chain joins TRBV2 and TRBJ2-7, with D possibly TRBD1 on 6 matching bases. This TCR was sampled from an older woman with acute or convalescent COVID-19. CDR3 nucleotide sequence: TGTGCCAGCGGAGCGGACCCCGGACAGTATTCCTACGAGCAGTACTTC. As protein: CASGADPGQYSYEQYF.